This T cell receptor (beta chain) comes out of a study of beta chain features in type 1 diabetes. Study findings and constraints: TCRB CDR3 length was moderately but significantly reduced in all four CD4+ subsets of Type 1 diabetes patients.

A word on this clone: Its antigen is unidentified.

The whole isolated RNA underwent reverse transcription, so sequencing captured expressed TCRB transcripts. Several million reads per sample on average were obtained from naive, central memory and regulatory T cell samples. Produced via immunoSEQ multiplex PCR; TCRdb's table is partial and in-frame only. The profile shows approximately 150,000 clones, almost 65% of them singletons. The clonotype comes from a man aged 30-40 years with type 1 diabetes. Sequencing used naive CD4+ T cells from blood.

CDR3 in DNA: TGTGCCAGCAGCTTAGATGACGCCCAGCCCCAGCATTTT. This translates into CASSLDDAQPQHF. V gene TRBV7-2 combines with J gene TRBJ1-5; no clear D gene. V was shortened by 1 base and J by 7 bases, with 8 bases between the two germline ends. This CDR3 has 13 residues. Germline CDR1 and CDR2: SGHTA and FQGNSA. Filled out from reference TRBV7-2 and TRBJ1-5, the complete variable domain reads GAGVSQSPSNKVTEKGKDVELRCDPISGHTALYWYRQSLGQGLEFLIYFQGNSAPDKSGLPSDRFSAERTGGSVSTLTIQRTQQEDSAVYLCASSLDDAQPQHFGDGTRLSIL.